The T cell receptor beta chain under discussion was sequenced for a study of early T cells in non-severe SARS-CoV-2 infection. Unique molecular identifier tags were affixed to discrete cDNA molecules. TCRdb called the 5' RACE reads again in MiXCR, with one record for every CDR3 protein. The table shows 60,000 or so distinct CDR3 sequences, with approximately 10% occurring only once. Trimming took off 4 bases at V and 2 bases at J, with 14 bases between the two ends. The CDR3 extends over 15 amino acids. In germline, CDR1 is LGHDT, CDR2 YNNKEL (reference sequence). This sequence was found in an adult who was a healthcare worker with PCR-confirmed SARS-CoV-2 infection or an uninfected control (not recorded which). V usage is TRBV3-1 and J usage is TRBJ1-1; tentatively, D is TRBD1 (5 bases). Specimen: whole blood. CDR3 sequence (DNA): TGTGCCAGCAGCCCCCGAGGGGCAGTAAACACTGAAGCTTTCTTT. Amino acids: CASSPRGAVNTEAFF. Drawing the rest from reference TRBV3-1 and TRBJ1-1, the complete variable domain is DTAVSQTPKYLVTQMGNDKSIKCEQNLGHDTMYWYKQDSKKFLKIMFSYNNKELIINETVPNRFSPKSPDKAHLNLHINSLELGDSAVYFCASSPRGAVNTEAFFGQGTRLTVV.